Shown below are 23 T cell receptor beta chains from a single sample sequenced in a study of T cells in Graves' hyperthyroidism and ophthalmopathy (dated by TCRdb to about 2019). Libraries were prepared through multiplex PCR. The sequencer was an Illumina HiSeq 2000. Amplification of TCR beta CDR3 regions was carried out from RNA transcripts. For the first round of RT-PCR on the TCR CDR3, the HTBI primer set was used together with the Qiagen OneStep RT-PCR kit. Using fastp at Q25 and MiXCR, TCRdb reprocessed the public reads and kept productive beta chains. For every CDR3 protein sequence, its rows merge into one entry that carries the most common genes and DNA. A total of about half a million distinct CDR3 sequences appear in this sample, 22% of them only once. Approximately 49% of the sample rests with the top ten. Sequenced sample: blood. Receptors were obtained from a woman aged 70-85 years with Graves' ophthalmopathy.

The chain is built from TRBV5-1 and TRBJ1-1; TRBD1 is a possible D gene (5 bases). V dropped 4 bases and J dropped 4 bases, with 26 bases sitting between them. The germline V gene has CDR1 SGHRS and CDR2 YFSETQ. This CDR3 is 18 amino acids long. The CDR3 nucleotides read TGCGCCAGCAGCCCTCTAACCACTCTCGCAGGGATCGGCACTGAAGCTTTCTTT. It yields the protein CASSPLTTLAGIGTEAFF.

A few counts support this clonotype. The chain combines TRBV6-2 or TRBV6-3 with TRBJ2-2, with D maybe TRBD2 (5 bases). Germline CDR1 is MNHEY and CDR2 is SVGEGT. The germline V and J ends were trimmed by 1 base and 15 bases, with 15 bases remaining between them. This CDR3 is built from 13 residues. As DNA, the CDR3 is TGTGCCAGCAGTTACTATCGGGGAAGTGGGGTGTTTTTT. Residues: CASSYYRGSGVFF.

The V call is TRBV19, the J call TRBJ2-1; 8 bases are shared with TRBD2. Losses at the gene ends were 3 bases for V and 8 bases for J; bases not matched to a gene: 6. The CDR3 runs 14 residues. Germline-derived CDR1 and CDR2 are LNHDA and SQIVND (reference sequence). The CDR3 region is CASSIAGLVYEQFF. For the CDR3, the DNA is TGTGCCAGTAGTATCGCGGGACTAGTCTATGAGCAGTTCTTC.

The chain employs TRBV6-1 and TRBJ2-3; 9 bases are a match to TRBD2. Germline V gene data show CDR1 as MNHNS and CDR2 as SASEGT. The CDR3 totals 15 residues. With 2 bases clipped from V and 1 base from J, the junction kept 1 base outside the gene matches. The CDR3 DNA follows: TGTGCCAGCAGTGAAAGACTAGCGGGCACAGATACGCAGTATTTT. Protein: CASSERLAGTDTQYF.

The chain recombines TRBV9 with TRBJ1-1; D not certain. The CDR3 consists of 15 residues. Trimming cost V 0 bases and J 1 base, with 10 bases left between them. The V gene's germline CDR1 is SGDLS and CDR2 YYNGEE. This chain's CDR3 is CASSVDRWGNTEAFF. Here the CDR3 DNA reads TGTGCCAGCAGCGTAGACCGTTGGGGGAACACTGAAGCTTTCTTT. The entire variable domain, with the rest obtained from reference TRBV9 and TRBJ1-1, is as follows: DSGVTQTPKHLITATGQRVTLRCSPRSGDLSVYWYQQSLDQGLQFLIQYYNGEERAKGNILERFSAQQFPDLHSELNLSSLELGDSALYFCASSVDRWGNTEAFFGQGTRLTVV.

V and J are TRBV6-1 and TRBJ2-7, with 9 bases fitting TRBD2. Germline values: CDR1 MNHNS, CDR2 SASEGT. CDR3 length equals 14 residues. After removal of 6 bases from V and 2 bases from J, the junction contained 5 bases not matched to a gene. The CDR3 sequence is CASRRTSETYEQYF. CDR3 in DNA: TGTGCCAGCAGAAGGACTAGCGAGACCTACGAGCAGTACTTC.

CDR3 protein: CASSLNTIENIQYF. The CDR3 region has the DNA TGTGCCAGCAGCTTAAATACGATCGAAAACATTCAGTACTTC. The chain couples TRBV7-3 to TRBJ2-4, with unresolved D. Trimming left V 1 base short and J 5 bases short, with 9 bases between. The CDR3 length is 14 residues. Per germline, CDR1 SGHTA and CDR2 FQGTGA.

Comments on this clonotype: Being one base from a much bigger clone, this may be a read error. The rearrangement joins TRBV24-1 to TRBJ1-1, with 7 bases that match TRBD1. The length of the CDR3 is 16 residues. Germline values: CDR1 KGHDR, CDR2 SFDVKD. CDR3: CATSDRTGEGFTEALF. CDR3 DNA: TGTGCCACCAGTGATCGAACAGGGGAGGGGTTCACTGAAGCTCTCTTT.

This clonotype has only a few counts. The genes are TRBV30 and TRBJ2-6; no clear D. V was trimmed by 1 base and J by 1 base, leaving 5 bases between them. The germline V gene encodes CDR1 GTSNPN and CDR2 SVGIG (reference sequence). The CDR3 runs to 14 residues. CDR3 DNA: TGTGCCTGGAGTGGAGGATCTGGGGCCAACGTCCTGACTTTC. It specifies CAWSGGSGANVLTF. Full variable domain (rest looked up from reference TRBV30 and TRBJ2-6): SQTIHQWPATLVQPVGSPLSLECTVEGTSNPNLYWYRQAAGRGLQLLFYSVGIGQISSEVPQNLSASRPQDRQFILSSKKLLLSDSGFYLCAWSGGSGANVLTFGAGSRLTVL.

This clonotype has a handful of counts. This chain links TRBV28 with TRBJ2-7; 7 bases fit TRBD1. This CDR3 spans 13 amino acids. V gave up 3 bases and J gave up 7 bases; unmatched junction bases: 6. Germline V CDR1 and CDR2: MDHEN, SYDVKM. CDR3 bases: TGTGCCAGCAGTTTGAATAGGGGGCTGGAGCAGTACTTC. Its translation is CASSLNRGLEQYF.

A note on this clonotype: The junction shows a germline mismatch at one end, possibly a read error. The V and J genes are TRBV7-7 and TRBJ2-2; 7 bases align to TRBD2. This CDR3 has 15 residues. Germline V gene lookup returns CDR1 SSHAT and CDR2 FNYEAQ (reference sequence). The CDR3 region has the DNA TGTGCTAGCAGCTTAGGGCGGGAGCACACCGGGGAGCTGTTTTTT. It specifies CASSLGREHTGELFF. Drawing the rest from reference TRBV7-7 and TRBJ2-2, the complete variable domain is GAGVSQSPRYKVTKRGQDVTLRCDPISSHATLYWYQQALGQGPEFLTYFNYEAQPDKSGLPSDRFSAERPEGSISTLTIQRTEQRDSAMYRCASSLGREHTGELFFGEGSRLTVL.

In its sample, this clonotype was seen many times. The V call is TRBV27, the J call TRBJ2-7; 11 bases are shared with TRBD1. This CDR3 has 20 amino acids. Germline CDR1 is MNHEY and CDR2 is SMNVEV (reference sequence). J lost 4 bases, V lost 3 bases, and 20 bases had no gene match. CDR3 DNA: TGTGCCAGCAGTTTTACAGCAGTACCAAACTTGGACAGGGGGCAGTACGAGCAGTACTTC. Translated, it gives CASSFTAVPNLDRGQYEQYF.

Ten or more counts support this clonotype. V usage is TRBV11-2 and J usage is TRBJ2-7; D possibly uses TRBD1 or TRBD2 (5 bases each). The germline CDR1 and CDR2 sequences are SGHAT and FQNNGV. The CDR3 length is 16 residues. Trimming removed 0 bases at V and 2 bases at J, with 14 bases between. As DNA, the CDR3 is TGTGCCAGCAGCTTAGATCGGGGCCCCTTCGCCTACGAGCAGTACTTC. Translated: CASSLDRGPFAYEQYF.

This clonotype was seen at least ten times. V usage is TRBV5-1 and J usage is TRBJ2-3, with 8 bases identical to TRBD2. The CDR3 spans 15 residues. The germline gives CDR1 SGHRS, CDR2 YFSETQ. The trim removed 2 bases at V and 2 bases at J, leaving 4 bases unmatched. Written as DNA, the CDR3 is TGCGCCAGCAGCTTTAGCGGGAAGCCCACAGATACGCAGTATTTT. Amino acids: CASSFSGKPTDTQYF. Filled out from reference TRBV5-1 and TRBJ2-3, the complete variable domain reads KAGVTQTPRYLIKTRGQQVTLSCSPISGHRSVSWYQQTPGQGLQFLFEYFSETQRNKGNFPGRFSGRQFSNSRSEMNVSTLELGDSALYLCASSFSGKPTDTQYFGPGTRLTVL.

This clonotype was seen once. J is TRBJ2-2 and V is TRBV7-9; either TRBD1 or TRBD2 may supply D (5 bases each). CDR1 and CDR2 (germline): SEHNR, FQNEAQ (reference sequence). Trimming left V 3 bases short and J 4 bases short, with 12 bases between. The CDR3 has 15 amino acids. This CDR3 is CASSLSGLVTGELFF. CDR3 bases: TGTGCCAGCAGCTTGTCGGGGCTCGTCACCGGGGAGCTGTTTTTT.

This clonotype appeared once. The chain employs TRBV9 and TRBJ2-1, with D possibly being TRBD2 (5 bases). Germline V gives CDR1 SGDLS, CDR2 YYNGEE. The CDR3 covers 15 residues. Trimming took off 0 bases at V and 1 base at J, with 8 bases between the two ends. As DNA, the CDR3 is TGTGCCAGCAGCGTAGGTGGGAGATCCTACAATGAGCAGTTCTTC. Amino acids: CASSVGGRSYNEQFF. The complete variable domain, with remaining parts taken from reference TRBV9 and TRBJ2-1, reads DSGVTQTPKHLITATGQRVTLRCSPRSGDLSVYWYQQSLDQGLQFLIQYYNGEERAKGNILERFSAQQFPDLHSELNLSSLELGDSALYFCASSVGGRSYNEQFFGPGTRLTVL.

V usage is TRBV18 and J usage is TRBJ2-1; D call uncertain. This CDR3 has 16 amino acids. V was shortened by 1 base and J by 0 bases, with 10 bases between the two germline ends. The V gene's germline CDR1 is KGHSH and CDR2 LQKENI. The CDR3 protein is CASSPLARRSYNEQFF. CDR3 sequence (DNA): TGTGCCAGCTCACCACTCGCTAGACGCTCCTACAATGAGCAGTTCTTC.

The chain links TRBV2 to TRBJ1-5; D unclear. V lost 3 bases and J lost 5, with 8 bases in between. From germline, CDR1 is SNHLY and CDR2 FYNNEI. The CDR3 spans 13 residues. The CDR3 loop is CASSDERDQPQHF. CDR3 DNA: TGTGCCAGCAGTGACGAGCGTGATCAGCCCCAGCATTTT.

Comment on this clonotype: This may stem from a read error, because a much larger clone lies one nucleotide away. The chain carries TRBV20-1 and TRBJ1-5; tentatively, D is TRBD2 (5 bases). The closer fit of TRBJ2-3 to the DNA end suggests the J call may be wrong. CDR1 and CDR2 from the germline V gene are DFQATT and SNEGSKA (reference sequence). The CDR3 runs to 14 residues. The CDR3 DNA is TGCAGTGCTACGACTACCTCGGGCAATCAGCCCCAGTATTTT. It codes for CSATTTSGNQPQYF.

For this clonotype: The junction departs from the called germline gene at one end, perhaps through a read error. CDR3 coding DNA: TGTGCCTGCAGCTTGGGGGGCGCGGGCACTGAAGCTTTCTTT. The encoded protein is CACSLGGAGTEAFF. The chain combines TRBV7-2 with TRBJ1-1, with D possibly TRBD1 on 6 matching bases. The CDR3 contains 14 residues. The germline gives CDR1 SGHTA, CDR2 FQGNSA.

CDR3 in amino acids: CASSPTGSNYGYTF. The DNA for the CDR3 is TGCGCCAGCAGTCCTACAGGTTCAAACTATGGCTACACCTTC. The chain carries TRBV10-1 and TRBJ1-2; the D gene is possibly TRBD1 (5 bases). Trimming shortened V by 5 bases and J by 2 bases, and 12 bases separated the two germline ends. The V gene's germline CDR1 is WNHNN and CDR2 SYGVQD (reference sequence). The CDR3 contains 14 residues.

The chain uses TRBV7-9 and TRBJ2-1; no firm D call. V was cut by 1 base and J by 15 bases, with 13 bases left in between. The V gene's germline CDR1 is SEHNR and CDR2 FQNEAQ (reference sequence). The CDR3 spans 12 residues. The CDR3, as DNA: TGTGCCAGCAGCTTAGGCCCAGAGCCAAGGTTCTTC. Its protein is CASSLGPEPRFF.

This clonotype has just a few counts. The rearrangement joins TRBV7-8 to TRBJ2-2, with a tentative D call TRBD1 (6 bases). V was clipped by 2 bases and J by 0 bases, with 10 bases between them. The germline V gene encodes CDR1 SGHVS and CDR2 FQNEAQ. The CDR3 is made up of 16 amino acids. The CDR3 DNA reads TGTGCCAGCAGCTTAAGGAGGACAGCGAACACCGGGGAGCTGTTTTTT. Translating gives CASSLRRTANTGELFF.